The 26 T cell receptor beta chains reported below all come from one sample, sequenced in a study of T cells in Graves' hyperthyroidism and ophthalmopathy. Using RNA transcripts as the source, TCR beta CDR3 regions were amplified. A set of HTBI primers served as the primers for a first-round RT-PCR of the TCR CDR3. One entry per CDR3 protein results from TCRdb running MiXCR on the multiplex PCR reads. The sample includes a few hundred thousand distinct CDR3 sequences, around 45% of them seen just once. What was sequenced was peripheral blood or thyroid tissue (not recorded which). All receptors derive from a woman between 18 and 29 years old with Graves' hyperthyroidism.

On this clonotype: The junction and the germline gene differ at one end; a read error may be behind it. This rearrangement joins TRBV5-6 to TRBJ1-5; 7 bases are shared with TRBD1. Looked up from germline, CDR1 is SGHDT and CDR2 is YYEEEE. The CDR3 contains 13 residues. CDR3 in DNA: TGTACCAGCAGCTTTGGGACAGAAGACTACGAGCATTTT. This translates into CTSSFGTEDYEHF.

This clonotype was seen many times. The rearrangement links TRBV6-6 to TRBJ2-7; 8 bases map to TRBD1. Trimming at V came to 6 bases and at J to 5 bases, leaving 9 bases not matched to a gene. In germline, CDR1 is MNHNY, CDR2 SVGAGI (reference sequence). This CDR3 comprises 14 residues. The CDR3 loop reads CASRPRTGSHEQYF. In DNA form, the CDR3 reads TGTGCCAGCAGGCCCCGGACAGGGAGCCACGAGCAGTACTTC.

At least ten counts were recorded for this clonotype. The genes are TRBV6-6 and TRBJ2-5; no clear D. This CDR3 has 12 residues. Germline values: CDR1 MNHNY, CDR2 SVGAGI (reference sequence). Between the trimmed V and J ends, which lost 2 bases and 7 bases, there was a span of 8 bases. The CDR3 coding sequence is TGTGCCAGCAGTTACGGATTTGGGACCCAGTACTTC. Translating it yields CASSYGFGTQYF.

This rearrangement joins TRBV19 to TRBJ2-3; 13 positions agree with TRBD2. Germline V gene lookup returns CDR1 LNHDA and CDR2 SQIVND (reference sequence). Losses at the gene ends were 10 bases for V and 6 bases for J; bases not matched to a gene: 7. The CDR3 loop spans 14 amino acids. The CDR3 region has the DNA TGTGCCACCCGGACTAGCGGGAGTGCCGATACGCAGTATTTT. Protein sequence: CATRTSGSADTQYF.

This clonotype was counted many times. The chain employs TRBV20-1 and TRBJ2-5; D might be TRBD1 (5 bases). The CDR3 consists of 14 residues. Germline CDR1 reads DFQATT; CDR2 reads SNEGSKA (reference sequence). V was pared by 3 bases and J by 1 base, with 12 bases between. CDR3 bases: TGCAGTGCTAGCGGCGGACACCTCCAAGAGACCCAGTACTTC. Its protein is CSASGGHLQETQYF.

This clonotype showed up many times. The genes are TRBV12-5 and TRBJ1-6, with D unresolved. The germline V gene has CDR1 LGHNT and CDR2 FRNRAP. CDR3 length: 15 residues. Trimming took off 4 bases at V and 6 bases at J, with 13 bases between the two ends. CDR3 DNA sequence: TGTGCTAGTGGTTCCGTTCTGGACTTTAATTCACCCCTCCACTTT. It encodes CASGSVLDFNSPLHF. Complete variable domain (other parts from reference TRBV12-5 and TRBJ1-6): DARVTQTPRHKVTEMGQEVTMRCQPILGHNTVFWYRQTMMQGLELLAYFRNRAPLDDSGMPKDRFSAEMPDATLATLKIQPSEPRDSAVYFCASGSVLDFNSPLHFGNGTRLTVT.

In this sample, this clonotype turned up many times. V and J are TRBV20-1 and TRBJ1-2; D is unresolved. The CDR3 is made up of 11 amino acids. The V and J ends lost 3 bases and 4 bases respectively, with 6 bases between them. Germline CDR1 DFQATT, CDR2 SNEGSKA (reference sequence). The CDR3 sequence: CSARESYGYTF. The DNA of the CDR3 is TGCAGTGCTAGGGAATCCTATGGCTACACCTTC.

This clonotype has just a few counts. This rearrangement joins TRBV7-2 to TRBJ1-3; D is undetermined. The V end was cut by 2 bases, the J end by 2 bases, with 10 bases between. Germline assignment: CDR1 SGHTA and CDR2 FQGNSA. The CDR3 has 15 residues. The CDR3 sequence: CASSLSGMAGNTIYF. CDR3 nucleotides: TGTGCCAGCAGCTTATCGGGTATGGCTGGAAACACCATATATTTT.

This clonotype came up many times. Mismatch with germline at one junction end may stem from a read error. The chain combines TRBV5-1 with TRBJ2-7; weak D call: TRBD2 (6 bases). CDR3 size: 13 residues. Looked up from germline, CDR1 is SGHRS and CDR2 is YFSETQ. CDR3 in DNA: TGTGCCAGCAGCTTACGCGGGGCCTACGAGCAGTACTTC. This sequence encodes CASSLRGAYEQYF.

This clonotype was counted at least ten times. V and J are TRBV7-9 and TRBJ1-6, with a tentative D call TRBD1 (6 bases). The CDR3 consists of 14 residues. Trimming pared 5 bases from V and 10 bases from J, leaving 15 bases between. Per the germline V gene, CDR1 is SEHNR and CDR2 is FQNEAQ (reference sequence). In nucleotides, the CDR3 is TGTGCCAGCAGCCGAGGGGGATACGGATCACCCCTCCACTTT. Its translation: CASSRGGYGSPLHF. Full variable domain (missing parts from reference TRBV7-9 and TRBJ1-6): DTGVSQNPRHKITKRGQNVTFRCDPISEHNRLYWYRQTLGQGPEFLTYFQNEAQLEKSRLLSDRFSAERPKGSFSTLEIQRTEQGDSAMYLCASSRGGYGSPLHFGNGTRLTVT.

This clonotype was seen repeatedly, ten times or more. This rearrangement joins TRBV2 to TRBJ1-5; D is perhaps TRBD1 (6 bases). Trimming removed 7 bases at V and 4 bases at J, with 14 bases between. Germline CDR1 SNHLY, CDR2 FYNNEI. The CDR3 covers 14 residues. CDR3 sequence: CASTIEGDNQPQHF. Here the CDR3 DNA reads TGTGCCAGCACTATTGAGGGGGATAATCAGCCCCAGCATTTT.

This clonotype turned up a few times. The chain has TRBV19 and TRBJ2-3; D call uncertain. CDR3 size: 16 residues. Germline lookup yields CDR1 LNHDA and CDR2 SQIVND (reference sequence). Trimming pared 4 bases from V and 1 base from J, leaving 15 bases between. The CDR3 DNA reads as TGTGCCAGTAGTACTCCTTTGGAGAGAGGCACAGATACGCAGTATTTT. It is translated as CASSTPLERGTDTQYF.

On this clonotype: At one end the junction does not follow the germline gene, possibly because of a read error. The chain carries TRBV6-2 or TRBV6-3 and TRBJ2-2, with 7 bases matching TRBD1. Looked up from germline, CDR1 is MNHEY and CDR2 is SVGEGT. The length of the CDR3 is 16 residues. CDR3 nucleotide sequence: TGTGCCAGCAGTTGGACCGTTGGACAGGTCACCGGCGAGCTGTTTTTT. It encodes CASSWTVGQVTGELFF.

The chain uses TRBV7-9 and TRBJ1-6, with D possibly being TRBD1 (5 bases). The CDR3 has 15 amino acids. The V end was cut by 5 bases, the J end by 10 bases, with 18 bases between. The germline CDR1 and CDR2 sequences are SEHNR and FQNEAQ (reference sequence). In nucleotides, the CDR3 is TGTGCCAGCAGCCAAGATGCCAGTCGGGGGTCACCCCTCCACTTT. Protein product: CASSQDASRGSPLHF.

V gene TRBV24-1 combines with J gene TRBJ2-2; D might be TRBD1 (6 bases). This CDR3 is 11 amino acids long. Germline CDR1 and CDR2: KGHDR and SFDVKD. V lost 8 bases to trimming and J lost 8 bases, with 8 bases between them. CDR3 nucleotides: TGTGCCACCACCGGACAGGGGGAGCTGTTTTTT. This codes for CATTGQGELFF.

The rearrangement uses TRBV7-9 and TRBJ2-3, with 7 bases lining up with TRBD2. Germline V gene sequence: CDR1 SEHNR, CDR2 FQNEAQ (reference sequence). Unmatched junction bases numbered 9, after V lost 1 base and J lost 5 bases. The CDR3 contains 16 residues. This CDR3 reads CASSLVSRGSGDTQYF. CDR3 sequence (DNA): TGTGCCAGCAGCTTAGTCTCTCGCGGGAGTGGAGATACGCAGTATTTT.

This clonotype was seen a single time. This chain links TRBV2 with TRBJ2-5; 9 bases align to TRBD2. Germline V gene lookup returns CDR1 SNHLY and CDR2 FYNNEI. The CDR3 extends over 16 amino acids. J gave up 0 bases and V 1 base, and 3 bases lay outside the gene matches. The CDR3 here is CASSEGASGDQETQYF. The CDR3, as DNA: TGTGCCAGCAGTGAAGGGGCTAGCGGGGACCAAGAGACCCAGTACTTC.

The sample holds many counts of this clonotype. The DNA for the CDR3 is TGTGCCAGCAGTGAAGGGGCGGGGTCCCAAGAGACCCAGTACTTC. Translated, it gives CASSEGAGSQETQYF. The rearrangement joins TRBV2 to TRBJ2-5; the D gene is possibly TRBD2 (6 bases). Trimming cost V 1 base and J 1 base, with 10 bases left between them. This CDR3 region has 15 residues. Germline assignment: CDR1 SNHLY and CDR2 FYNNEI.

This clonotype was seen many times. The rearrangement links TRBV20-1 to TRBJ1-1; no clear D. V lost 0 bases and J lost 4, with 18 bases in between. Germline V gene lookup returns CDR1 DFQATT and CDR2 SNEGSKA (reference sequence). This CDR3 region has 16 residues. The CDR3 loop is CSARDLVGSRATEAFF. Written as DNA, the CDR3 is TGCAGTGCTAGAGATCTTGTTGGCTCTCGTGCCACTGAAGCTTTCTTT.

Concerning this clonotype itself: The junction differs from germline at one of its ends, possibly a read error. This chain links TRBV5-1 with TRBJ2-3, with a possible D match to TRBD2 (5 bases). CDR1 is SGHRS, CDR2 YFSETQ, per germline. The CDR3 runs to 9 residues. CDR3 in amino acids: CASGDTQYF. In DNA, the CDR3 is TGTGCCAGCGGAGATACGCAGTATTTT.

At least ten counts were recorded for this clonotype. The chain links TRBV6-6 to TRBJ2-7; 7 bases line up with TRBD1. This CDR3 is 14 amino acids long. CDR1 MNHNY and CDR2 SVGAGI come from the germline V gene (reference sequence). Trimming at V came to 2 bases and at J to 3 bases, leaving 4 bases not matched to a gene. The CDR3 DNA reads as TGTGCCAGCAGTTACGCCCGGGACAGCTACGAGCAGTACTTC. Translation gives CASSYARDSYEQYF.

This clonotype was counted a few times. The chain is built from TRBV29-1 and TRBJ2-5; TRBD1 matches at 10 bases. V dropped 2 bases and J dropped 5; count of bases not matched to a gene: 8. This CDR3 is 15 amino acids long. The germline CDR1 and CDR2 sequences are SQVTM and ANQGSEA. The CDR3 bases are TGCAGCGTTGAACCCCCGACAGGGGGCGGGGAGACCCAGTACTTC. It translates to CSVEPPTGGGETQYF.

This clonotype was seen at least ten times. The chain links TRBV20-1 to TRBJ2-6, with 8 bases matching TRBD1. This CDR3 has 16 amino acids. J was trimmed by 0 bases and V by 4 bases; bases with no gene match: 5. Germline-derived CDR1 and CDR2 are DFQATT and SNEGSKA (reference sequence). The CDR3 nucleotides read TGCAGTGCTACCTGGGACAGGTTCTCTGGGGCCAACGTCCTGACTTTC. Its protein is CSATWDRFSGANVLTF.

Concerning this clonotype itself: This could be a read error, since a much larger clone is one nucleotide away. A read error is likely, as this CDR3 ends without the conserved phenylalanine or tryptophan. V usage is TRBV29-1 and J usage is TRBJ2-7, with D uncertain. CDR1 and CDR2 from the germline V gene are SQVTM and ANQGSEA. The V end was cut by 4 bases, the J end by 3 bases, with 13 bases between. The CDR3 runs to 13 residues. The CDR3 region is CSVAVPGRYEQYL. CDR3 nucleotide sequence: TGCAGCGTTGCTGTACCCGGGCGCTACGAGCAGTACCTC.

As regards this clonotype: This could be a read error, since a much larger clone is one nucleotide away. This chain joins TRBV5-1 and TRBJ2-2; perhaps TRBD1 as D (6 bases). There are 20 residues in the CDR3. Trimming shortened V by 3 bases and J by 1 base, and 25 bases separated the two germline ends. The germline gives CDR1 SGHRS, CDR2 YFSETQ. The CDR3 protein is CASSSLKGQLGQQNTGELFF. The CDR3, as DNA: TGCGCCAGCAGCTCTCTGAAAGGACAGCTCGGGCAACAGAACACCGGGGAGCTGTTTTTT.

This clonotype was recorded at least ten times. The CDR3 DNA sequence: TGTGCCAGCCACCTGGCGGGAGGGCCTGGAGAGCAGTACTTC. Amino acids: CASHLAGGPGEQYF. The chain recombines TRBV7-9 with TRBJ2-7; 9 bases fit TRBD2. V was pared by 8 bases and J by 7 bases, with 12 bases of the junction left unmatched. Germline CDR1 is SEHNR and CDR2 is FQNEAQ (reference sequence). CDR3 length: 14 amino acids.